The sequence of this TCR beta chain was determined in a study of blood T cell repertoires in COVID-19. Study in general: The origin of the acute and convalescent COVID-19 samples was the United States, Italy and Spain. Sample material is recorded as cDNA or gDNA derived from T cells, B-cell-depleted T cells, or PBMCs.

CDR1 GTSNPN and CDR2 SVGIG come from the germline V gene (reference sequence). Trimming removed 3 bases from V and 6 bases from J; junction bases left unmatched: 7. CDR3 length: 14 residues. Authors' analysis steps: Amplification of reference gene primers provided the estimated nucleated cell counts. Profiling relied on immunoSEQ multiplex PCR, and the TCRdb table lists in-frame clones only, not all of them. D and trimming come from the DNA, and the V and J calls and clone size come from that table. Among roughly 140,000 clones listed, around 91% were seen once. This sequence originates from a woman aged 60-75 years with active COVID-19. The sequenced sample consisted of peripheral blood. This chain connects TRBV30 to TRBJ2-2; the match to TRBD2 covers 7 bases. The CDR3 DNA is TGTGCCTGGAGAGCGGGAACTGGATCCGGGGAGCTGTTTTTT. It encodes CAWRAGTGSGELFF. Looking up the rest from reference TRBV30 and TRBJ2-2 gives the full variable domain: SQTIHQWPATLVQPVGSPLSLECTVEGTSNPNLYWYRQAAGRGLQLLFYSVGIGQISSEVPQNLSASRPQDRQFILSSKKLLLSDSGFYLCAWRAGTGSGELFFGEGSRLTVL.